A single T cell receptor (beta chain) is shown here with its context. The germline V gene has CDR1 SGHTA and CDR2 FQGNSA. The CDR3 contains 14 residues. Deletions cut 7 bases from V and 3 bases from J, with 16 bases between. The data were obtained in a study of cytomegalovirus exposure and HLA in healthy donors. PCR involved 60 Vbeta and 13 Jbeta primers. Method: immunoSEQ multiplex PCR; TCRdb's copy keeps in-frame clones and lacks some. The sample has approximately 150,000 clones, over 80% seen once; the top ten hold around 3.7%. The specimen sequenced was PBMCs. The J gene is TRBJ2-7, the V gene TRBV7-2; maybe TRBD2 (6 bases). The clonotype was recovered from a male donor in good health and CMV-seronegative. The chain's CDR3 is CASTHRGGDYEQYF. CDR3 sequence (DNA): TGTGCCAGCACCCATCGGGGAGGAGACTACGAGCAGTACTTC.